One T cell receptor (beta chain) is described in this entry. Its antigen is unknown. This CDR3 has 14 residues. Germline assignment: CDR1 SGHDN and CDR2 FVKESK. Trimming removed 4 bases from V and 6 bases from J, with 12 bases in between. Here immunoSEQ multiplex PCR was the method, and the copy in TCRdb shows in-frame clones only, minus some. Of some 38,000 clones in the sample, approximately 90% were seen once. The data stem from a study of lymphopenia after photon versus proton radiotherapy. Study-level findings and limits: Under photons, naive T cells and diversity fell while effector/memory populations rose. Only patients who died were analyzed for survival; proton advantage is unproven. After lymphocyte nadir, photon-treated repertoires showed oligoclonal expansion, especially CD8+ Temra.

The source was peripheral blood, collected from a patient treated with photon-based radiotherapy. The chain recombines TRBV14 with TRBJ2-2; D not resolved. The clonotype comes from a man aged 55 to 70 with cholangiocarcinoma. The CDR3 here is CASSPQRSAGELFF. Here the CDR3 DNA reads TGTGCCAGCAGCCCCCAGAGATCGGCCGGGGAGCTGTTTTTT.